The rows below give T cell receptor beta chains drawn from one sample of a study of cytomegalovirus exposure and HLA in healthy donors. Libraries were prepared by immunoSEQ multiplex PCR; TCRdb keeps only in-frame clonotypes and omits some of them. The sample carries 160,000 or so clones, around 80% recorded once. Material for sequencing was PBMCs. These receptors were taken from a male donor in good health and CMV-seronegative. Both conserved end residues are part of each CDR3. The D gene is left open where the match is weak.

TRBJ1-1,TRBV27,.,CASSLREANTEAFF
TRBJ2-1,TRBV7-2,.,CASSLGGDPTYNEQFF
TRBJ1-5,TRBV27,TRBD1,CASSFLSTGGNQPQHF
TRBJ2-2,TRBV4-2,.,CASSHPPASGPNTGELFF
TRBJ2-7,TRBV6-5,TRBD2,CASFGLAGKGYEQYF
TRBJ1-6,TRBV2,.,CASRDRQLRLHF
TRBJ2-3,TRBV9,TRBD1,CASSPGQGALITQYF
TRBJ2-1,TRBV5-1,.,CASSLTRVGANEQFF
TRBJ1-1,TRBV18,.,CASSPQGGENTEAFF
TRBJ2-1,TRBV30,TRBD2,CAWRGLAGRVYEQFF